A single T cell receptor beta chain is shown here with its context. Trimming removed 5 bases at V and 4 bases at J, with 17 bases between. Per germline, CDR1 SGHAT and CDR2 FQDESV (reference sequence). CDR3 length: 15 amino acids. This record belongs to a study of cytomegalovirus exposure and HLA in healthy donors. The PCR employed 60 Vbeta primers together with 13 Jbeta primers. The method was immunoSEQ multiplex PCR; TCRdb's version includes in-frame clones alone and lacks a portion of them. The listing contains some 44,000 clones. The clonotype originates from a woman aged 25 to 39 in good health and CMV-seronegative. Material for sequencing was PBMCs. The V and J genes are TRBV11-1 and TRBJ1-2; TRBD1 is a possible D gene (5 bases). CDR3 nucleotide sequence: TGTGCCAGCAGCACCTGGGACTTTAAACCCTATGGCTACACCTTC. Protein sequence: CASSTWDFKPYGYTF.